The rows below give T cell receptor beta chains drawn from one sample of a study of shared clonotypes between healthy human individuals. Clones were read by immunoSEQ multiplex PCR, and TCRdb kept only the in-frame ones, dropping some. The table records around 2,000,000 clones, 90% to 95% of them present only once. Sequencing was carried out using naive CD4+ T cells sorted from blood. These receptors were obtained from a young man in good health. Both conserved end residues are part of each CDR3. D genes are given only for firm matches. Size is omitted from some rows. Given values are once, few, many or a class for expanded clones.

j_gene | d_gene | v_gene | abundance | CDR3nt | CDR3aa
TRBJ2-7 | TRBD2 | TRBV23-1 | - | TGCGCCAGCAGTCAATCCGGGACTAGCTCCTACGAGCAGTACTTC | CASSQSGTSSYEQYF
TRBJ2-5 | TRBD2 | TRBV6-1 | - | TGTGCCAGCGGTAGCGGGGGCCTCGGGGAGACCCAGTACTTC | CASGSGGLGETQYF
TRBJ2-7 | TRBD1 | TRBV5-1 | - | TGCGCCAGCAGCTTTGGGGACAGGGGCTCCTACGAGCAGTACTTC | CASSFGDRGSYEQYF
TRBJ2-7 | - | TRBV6-1 | - | TGTGCCAGCAGTGAATCACTACCTTACGAGCAGTACTTC | CASSESLPYEQYF
TRBJ1-2 | TRBD1 | TRBV6-5 | - | TGTGCCAGCAGTAAAACCACAGGGGGCGTAACTGGCTACACCTTC | CASSKTTGGVTGYTF
TRBJ2-1 | - | TRBV19 | - | TGTGCCAGTATGGTCAGGGGCGAGCAGTTCTTC | CASMVRGEQFF
TRBJ2-1 | - | TRBV7-3 | - | TGTGCCAGCAGCACCAAAGGGAGCTCCTACAATGAGCAGTTCTTC | CASSTKGSSYNEQFF
TRBJ1-4 | TRBD1 | TRBV30 | once | TGTGCCTGGAGTATTGTTAGGGACAGGGACGAAAAACTGTTTTTT | CAWSIVRDRDEKLFF
TRBJ1-1 | TRBD1 | TRBV19 | - | TGTGCCAGTAGTATGGGGAGGGACAGGGTCCCTGAAGCTTTCTTT | CASSMGRDRVPEAFF
TRBJ2-1 | TRBD2 | TRBV25-1 | - | TGTGCCAGCAGTGAGAGCGGGGGGAACAATGAGCAGTTCTTC | CASSESGGNNEQFF
TRBJ2-1 | TRBD2 | TRBV5-1 | - | TGCGCCAGCAGCTTACTAAGCGGGAGGGATTACAATGAGCAGTTCTTC | CASSLLSGRDYNEQFF
TRBJ1-2 | TRBD1 | TRBV5-1 | - | TGCGCCAGCAGCCTAGGACAGGGCGTGGGCTACACCTTC | CASSLGQGVGYTF
TRBJ1-2 | - | TRBV7-9 | - | TGTGCCAGCAGCTTAACCCCAGGACAGAATCTCAACTATGGCTACACCTTC | CASSLTPGQNLNYGYTF
TRBJ1-5 | - | TRBV6-5 | - | TGTGCCAGCAGCCGCACTGACAGTAGCAATCAGCCCCAGCATTTT | CASSRTDSSNQPQHF
TRBJ1-1 | TRBD1 | TRBV6-5 | - | TGTGCCACAGGGGGGGGCGGTGAAGGAGTGGAAGCTTTCTTT | CATGGGGEGVEAFF
TRBJ2-7 | TRBD2 | TRBV7-2 | - | TGTGCCAGCAGCCCCCAACCGGGACTAGCGGGAGGTTACCCCTACGAGCAGTACTTC | CASSPQPGLAGGYPYEQYF
TRBJ1-1 | - | TRBV2 | - | TGTGCCAGCAGTGAGGTTGAAGCTTTCTTT | CASSEVEAFF
TRBJ1-2 | - | TRBV7-9 | - | TGTGCCAGCAGCTTAGAATATGTGGGACAAGATTATGGCTACACCTTC | CASSLEYVGQDYGYTF
TRBJ2-2 | TRBD2 | TRBV14 | - | TGTGCCAGCAGCCCAGCGGGGGGCACCGGGGAGCTGTTTTTT | CASSPAGGTGELFF
TRBJ1-6 | - | TRBV9 | - | TGTGCCAGCAGCGTAGGGCAAAATTCACCCCTCCACTTT | CASSVGQNSPLHF
TRBJ2-5 | - | TRBV5-3 | - | TGTGCCAGAAGCTTGTGCGGCCAAGAGACCCAGTACTTC | CARSLCGQETQYF
TRBJ2-5 | TRBD2 | TRBV7-8 | - | TGTGCCAGCAGCCTAGCGGGAATCTTAAGGTCGACCCAGTACTTC | CASSLAGILRSTQYF
TRBJ2-6 | - | TRBV10-2 | - | TGCGCCAGCAGTGGGGACTTGACCTCTGGGGCCAACGTCCTGACTTTC | CASSGDLTSGANVLTF
TRBJ2-4 | TRBD2 | TRBV6-1 | - | TGTGCCAGCAGTGAAATTTCCGTCGCGGGAGATCTGGCCATTCAGTACTTC | CASSEISVAGDLAIQYF
TRBJ2-2 | TRBD1 | TRBV11-2 | - | TGTGCCAGCAGCCACGCGGGGACAGGGAGGATCGGGGAGCTGTTTTTT | CASSHAGTGRIGELFF
TRBJ2-7 | - | TRBV5-1 | many | TGCGCCAGCAGCTTGGGGGAGGCGACCTACGAGCAGTACTTC | CASSLGEATYEQYF
TRBJ1-2 | - | TRBV30 | - | TGTGCCTGGAGTGTTTATCACGGCGGAGGCTACACCTTC | CAWSVYHGGGYTF
TRBJ2-7 | TRBD1 | TRBV7-2 | - | TGTGCCAGCAGTCTCGTGCAGGGGGCTTACGAGCAGTACTTC | CASSLVQGAYEQYF
TRBJ1-6 | TRBD1 | TRBV4-1 | - | TGCGCCAGCAGCCAAGACCGACAGGGGGCCAATTCACCCCTCCACTTT | CASSQDRQGANSPLHF
TRBJ2-1 | TRBD2 | TRBV5-1 | - | TGCGCCAGCAGCAAGACCCCAGGTAGCGGGAGTGTCAATGAGCAGTTCTTC | CASSKTPGSGSVNEQFF
TRBJ2-1 | TRBD2 | TRBV9 | - | TGTGCCAGCAGCGTAGGAGTTAGCGGGGGGGCCCACAATGAGCAGTTCTTC | CASSVGVSGGAHNEQFF
TRBJ2-7 | TRBD2 | TRBV11-2 | - | TGTGCCAGCACCCACTTCACTAGCGGGAGCTACGAGCAGTACTTC | CASTHFTSGSYEQYF
TRBJ2-7 | - | TRBV7-8 | - | TGTGCCAGCAGCATGCCGGGCCAACTGGGGGAGCAGTACTTC | CASSMPGQLGEQYF
TRBJ1-1 | TRBD1 | TRBV6-5 | - | TGTGCCAGCAGTTTAAGTTGGACAGGGGACACTGAAGCTTTCTTT | CASSLSWTGDTEAFF
TRBJ2-2 | - | TRBV5-1 | - | TGCGCCAGCAGCCCGCGGCCGCAGGGAGAATACACCGGGGAGCTGTTTTTT | CASSPRPQGEYTGELFF
TRBJ1-6 | - | TRBV5-8 | - | TGTGCCAGCAGCTTAGAAACGGGCCGGGTTTCACCCCTCCACTTT | CASSLETGRVSPLHF
TRBJ2-1 | - | TRBV7-2 | - | TGTGCCAGCAGCTCTTCATCCCTATACAATGAGCAGTTCTTC | CASSSSSLYNEQFF
TRBJ2-1 | - | TRBV7-2 | - | TGTGCCAGCAGCTTGGGTATCCTCTCCTACAATGAGCAGTTCTTC | CASSLGILSYNEQFF
TRBJ1-2 | - | TRBV11-2 | - | TGTGCCAGCAGCTTAGATACAGGCTCCTATGGCTACACCTTC | CASSLDTGSYGYTF
TRBJ2-5 | TRBD2 | TRBV6-1 | - | TGTGCCAGTACACCGGGAGGCGGGTGGACCCAGTACTTC | CASTPGGGWTQYF
TRBJ2-7 | - | TRBV9 | - | TGTGCCAGCAGCCGAGACGCTAATACCTACGAGCAGTACTTC | CASSRDANTYEQYF
TRBJ2-5 | - | TRBV2 | - | TGTGCCAGCAGTGAACGGAGGGGGGAGACCCAGTACTTC | CASSERRGETQYF
TRBJ1-5 | - | TRBV21-1 | once | TGTGCCAGCAGCAAGGGGAGGGCTAGCAATCAGCCCCAGCATTTT | CASSKGRASNQPQHF
TRBJ2-7 | - | TRBV30 | - | TGTGCCTGGAGTCCTAGAGCTAGCAGTTTCTACGAGCAGTACTTC | CAWSPRASSFYEQYF
TRBJ2-7 | TRBD1 | TRBV2 | - | TGTGCCAGCAGGGAGACAGGGCCCGCCTACGAGCAGTACTTC | CASRETGPAYEQYF
TRBJ2-1 | - | TRBV15 | - | TGTGCCACCAGCAGACGCTCCAGGGGTCTTTCCTACAATGAGCAGTTCTTC | CATSRRSRGLSYNEQFF
TRBJ2-7 | - | TRBV7-9 | - | TGTGCCAGCAGTTCTAACTCCTACGAGCAGTACTTC | CASSSNSYEQYF